This is a list of T cell receptor beta chains from one sample in a study of blood T cell repertoires in COVID-19. The table came from immunoSEQ multiplex PCR; TCRdb's copy has only in-frame clones and leaves some out. The top ten clones hold 0.6% to 0.8% of a sample with about 190,000 clones, about 90% of them seen once. Input material: peripheral blood. These receptors originate from a man between 45 and 60 years old with acute or convalescent COVID-19. Each CDR3 is given without its conserved first and last residue.

V: TRBV19
J: TRBJ1-2
CDR3: ASSIVAGQNYGYT

V: TRBV9
J: TRBJ1-6
CDR3: ASSVDRDSSSYNSPLH

V: TRBV19
J: TRBJ1-1
CDR3: ASRYRDGGIAEAF

V: TRBV27
J: TRBJ1-3
CDR3: ASSPPGNTIY

V: TRBV7-2
J: TRBJ2-1
CDR3: ASRTGGSYNEQF

V: TRBV11-3
J: TRBJ1-1
CDR3: ASSLGPPPIGDRMNTEAF

V: TRBV28
J: TRBJ2-7
CDR3: ASSLARLSSYEQY

V: TRBV3-1/TRBV3-2
J: TRBJ1-1
CDR3: ASSRETGVWTEAF

V: TRBV5-1
J: TRBJ1-1
CDR3: ASSSRDPGVGTEAF

V: TRBV12-3/TRBV12-4
J: TRBJ2-1
CDR3: ASSRLVNEQF

V: TRBV10-2
J: TRBJ2-1
CDR3: ASTDNNEQF

V: TRBV11-2
J: TRBJ2-7
CDR3: ASSPNRDKGY

V: TRBV6-5
J: TRBJ1-1
CDR3: ASSSRLTGGTEAF

V: TRBV19
J: TRBJ2-3
CDR3: ASSIDPGPRDTQY

V: TRBV24-1
J: TRBJ2-1
CDR3: ATSDASDRANEQF

V: TRBV28
J: TRBJ1-4
CDR3: ASSRGRGLRTNEKLF

V: TRBV28
J: TRBJ1-6
CDR3: ASSSRGSPLH

V: TRBV15
J: TRBJ2-1
CDR3: ATSRGLAGEYNEQF

V: TRBV5-8
J: TRBJ1-1
CDR3: ASSSGGGGLTEAF

V: TRBV28
J: TRBJ2-7
CDR3: AISTGTGDYEQY

V: TRBV29-1
J: TRBJ1-2
CDR3: SVGEGTNYGYT

V: TRBV9
J: TRBJ2-2
CDR3: ASSLSGGLADTGELF

V: TRBV27
J: TRBJ1-6
CDR3: ASSLAPYNSPLH

V: TRBV19
J: TRBJ1-2
CDR3: ASSPGGRVYGYT

V: TRBV24-1
J: TRBJ2-3
CDR3: ATSVGTDTQY

V: TRBV28
J: TRBJ1-5
CDR3: ASRNIQGPRGQPQH

V: TRBV30
J: TRBJ2-5
CDR3: AWSGAGGSQTQY

V: TRBV27
J: TRBJ2-3
CDR3: ASSLAWTQY